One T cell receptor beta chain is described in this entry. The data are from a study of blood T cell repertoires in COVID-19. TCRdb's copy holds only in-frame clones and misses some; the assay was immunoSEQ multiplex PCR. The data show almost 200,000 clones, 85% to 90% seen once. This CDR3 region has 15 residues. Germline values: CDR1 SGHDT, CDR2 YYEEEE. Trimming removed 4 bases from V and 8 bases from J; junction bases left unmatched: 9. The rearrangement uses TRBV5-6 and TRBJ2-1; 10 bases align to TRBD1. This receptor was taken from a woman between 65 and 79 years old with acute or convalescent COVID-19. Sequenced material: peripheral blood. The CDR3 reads CASSGGTGATDEQFF. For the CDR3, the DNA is TGTGCCAGCAGCGGCGGGACAGGGGCTACCGATGAGCAGTTCTTC.